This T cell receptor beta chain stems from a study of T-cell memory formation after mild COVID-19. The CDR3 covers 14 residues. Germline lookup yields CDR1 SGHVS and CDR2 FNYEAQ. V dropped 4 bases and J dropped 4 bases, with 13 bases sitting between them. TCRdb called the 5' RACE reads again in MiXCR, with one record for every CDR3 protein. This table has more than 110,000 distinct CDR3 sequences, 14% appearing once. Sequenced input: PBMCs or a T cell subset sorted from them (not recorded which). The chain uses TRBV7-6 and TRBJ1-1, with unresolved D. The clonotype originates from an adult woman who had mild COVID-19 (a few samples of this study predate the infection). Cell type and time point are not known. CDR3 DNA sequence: TGTGCCAGCAGCTCAACCCGGGGAGGCACTGAAGCTTTCTTT. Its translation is CASSSTRGGTEAFF.